One and the same sample provided the 20 T cell receptor beta chains below, sequenced in a study of T cells in Graves' hyperthyroidism and ophthalmopathy. Regions amplified from RNA transcripts were the TCR beta CDR3 regions. Initially, a first-round RT-PCR of the TCR CDR3 employed the HTBI primer set. TCRdb independently ran MiXCR on the multiplex PCR reads; one entry per CDR3 protein. The sample carries some 580,000 distinct CDR3 sequences, roughly 15% recorded once. What was sequenced was blood. The receptor source for this set is a woman aged 40-49 years with Graves' ophthalmopathy.

V and J are TRBV14 and TRBJ2-1; D not certain. Germline CDR1 and CDR2: SGHDN and FVKESK. The CDR3 has 13 amino acids. Trimming stripped 4 bases from V and 9 bases from J, with 13 bases between. This CDR3 reads CASSLNPVTEQFF. CDR3 in DNA: TGTGCCAGCAGCCTAAACCCGGTCACTGAGCAGTTCTTC.

This clonotype showed up just a few times. The CDR3 here is CASSFPGGLATGANVLTF. The CDR3 DNA reads TGTGCCAGCAGCTTTCCCGGGGGACTAGCGACCGGGGCCAACGTCCTGACTTTC. The chain carries TRBV7-9 and TRBJ2-6, with TRBD2 matching 10 bases. The trim removed 3 bases at V and 4 bases at J, leaving 9 bases unmatched. The CDR3 runs 18 residues. Looked up from germline, CDR1 is SEHNR and CDR2 is FQNEAQ (reference sequence).

The gene calls are TRBV9 and TRBJ2-7, with D uncertain. This CDR3 region has 15 residues. Trimming took 3 bases from V and 1 from J, leaving 14 bases between them. Germline assignment: CDR1 SGDLS and CDR2 YYNGEE. CDR3 sequence (DNA): TGTGCCAGCAGCGCGGACGTACGAACTTCCTACGAGCAGTACTTC. It specifies CASSADVRTSYEQYF.

Ten or more counts support this clonotype. This chain uses TRBV20-1 with TRBJ2-5; 8 nucleotides line up with TRBD1. CDR1 DFQATT and CDR2 SNEGSKA come from the germline V gene (reference sequence). The CDR3 loop spans 14 amino acids. J gave up 5 bases and V 5 bases, and 10 bases lay outside the gene matches. CDR3 DNA sequence: TGCAGTGCTGACCCGGGACAGGCCGGGGAGACCCAGTACTTC. Translation: CSADPGQAGETQYF.

DNA for the CDR3: TGTGCCAGCAGCCGCGGAGGGACCGGATCGGAGACCCAGTACTTC. Translating it yields CASSRGGTGSETQYF. This rearrangement joins TRBV14 to TRBJ2-5, with D perhaps matching TRBD2 (6 bases). Germline loops: CDR1 SGHDN, CDR2 FVKESK. The V end was cut by 4 bases, the J end by 5 bases, with 17 bases between. The CDR3 spans 15 residues. Together with reference TRBV14 and TRBJ2-5, the CDR3 gives the full variable domain: EAGVTQFPSHSVIEKGQTVTLRCDPISGHDNLYWYRRVMGKEIKFLLHFVKESKQDESGMPNNRFLAERTGGTYSTLKVQPAELEDSGVYFCASSRGGTGSETQYFGPGTRLLVL.

This clonotype showed up many times. The chain uses TRBV20-1 and TRBJ1-1, with unresolved D. Per the germline V gene, CDR1 is DFQATT and CDR2 is SNEGSKA (reference sequence). Trimming shortened V by 4 bases and J by 1 base, and 10 bases separated the two germline ends. This CDR3 region has 13 residues. The CDR3 loop is CSATRRENTEAFF. CDR3 bases: TGCAGTGCTACCAGACGGGAGAACACTGAAGCTTTCTTT.

This clonotype appeared many times. The chain joins TRBV30 to TRBJ2-5; unclear D gene. The CDR3 loop spans 12 amino acids. Per germline, CDR1 GTSNPN and CDR2 SVGIG (reference sequence). The ends were cut back, 1 base at V and 5 bases at J, with 8 bases in the middle. CDR3 sequence reads: CAWSGLGETQYF. In DNA, the CDR3 is TGTGCCTGGAGTGGCCTTGGGGAGACCCAGTACTTC.

This clonotype has only one observation. V is TRBV5-1 and J is TRBJ2-2; TRBD1 agrees at 9 bases. J gave up 0 bases and V 0 bases, and 3 bases lay outside the gene matches. Per germline, CDR1 SGHRS and CDR2 YFSETQ. The CDR3 has 17 amino acids. CDR3 in amino acids: CASSLARTGANTGELFF. DNA for the CDR3: TGCGCCAGCAGCTTGGCAAGGACAGGGGCGAACACCGGGGAGCTGTTTTTT.

The genes are TRBV7-8 and TRBJ2-1; TRBD2 might be the D (6 bases). CDR3 length equals 19 residues. Germline CDR1 is SGHVS and CDR2 is FQNEAQ. Trimming left V 5 bases short and J 1 base short, with 24 bases between. CDR3 region: CASSLTGPAGIGSYNEQFF. The CDR3 bases are TGTGCCAGCAGCCTGACCGGGCCGGCGGGGATTGGGTCCTACAATGAGCAGTTCTTC.

This clonotype was counted at least ten times. CDR3 in DNA: TGCAGTGCTAGAAGTGTGGGCGTGGGACTGCAAAACATTCAGTACTTC. Translating it yields CSARSVGVGLQNIQYF. The V gene is TRBV20-1, the J gene TRBJ2-4, with TRBD2 as a possible D gene (6 bases). The germline V gene has CDR1 DFQATT and CDR2 SNEGSKA (reference sequence). The V gene lost 2 bases and the J gene lost 5 bases, with 19 bases spanning the gap. The CDR3 runs 16 residues.

The V and J genes are TRBV11-2 and TRBJ2-1; TRBD1 agrees at 8 bases. The CDR3 loop spans 14 amino acids. Germline V gene lookup returns CDR1 SGHAT and CDR2 FQNNGV. The trim removed 4 bases at V and 9 bases at J, leaving 8 bases unmatched. The CDR3 region is CASSWTGIRGEQFF. CDR3 sequence (DNA): TGTGCCAGCAGCTGGACAGGGATACGAGGTGAGCAGTTCTTC.

This clonotype was counted a few times. V and J are TRBV27 and TRBJ2-7; TRBD1 aligns across 7 bases. CDR3 length equals 15 residues. Germline CDR1 is MNHEY and CDR2 is SMNVEV (reference sequence). V shed 5 bases, J shed 3 bases, and the junction held 10 bases outside the gene matches. CDR3: CASSPTRDRHYEQYF. The CDR3 coding sequence is TGTGCCAGCAGTCCGACCCGGGACAGACACTACGAGCAGTACTTC.

The J gene is TRBJ2-5, the V gene TRBV27, with no clear D. The CDR3 is 15 amino acids. Germline CDR1 reads MNHEY; CDR2 reads SMNVEV (reference sequence). V was pared by 3 bases and J by 2 bases, with 13 bases between. The CDR3 nucleotides are TGTGCCAGCAGTTTTTTGGTAGGTCGACAAGAGACCCAGTACTTC. This translates into CASSFLVGRQETQYF.

This clonotype has ten or more counts. The chain uses TRBV2 and TRBJ2-5, with D possibly matching TRBD1 (7 bases). This CDR3 comprises 17 residues. Between the trimmed V and J ends, which lost 2 bases and 1 base, there was a span of 17 bases. Germline V gene data show CDR1 as SNHLY and CDR2 as FYNNEI. CDR3 DNA sequence: TGTGCCAGCAGTGAACCCGGCGTCAGGGGGGTCCAAGAGACCCAGTACTTC. This codes for CASSEPGVRGVQETQYF.

This clonotype was counted at least ten times. This chain uses TRBV5-1 with TRBJ1-1, with D possibly being TRBD1 (5 bases). Between the trimmed V and J ends, which lost 4 bases and 3 bases, there was a span of 16 bases. The germline gives CDR1 SGHRS, CDR2 YFSETQ. This CDR3 comprises 15 residues. The CDR3 bases are TGCGCCAGCAGCCAATGGACGGGGCAGTACACTGAAGCTTTCTTT. Residues: CASSQWTGQYTEAFF.

The V and J genes are TRBV20-1 and TRBJ2-6; 12 nucleotides match TRBD2. Germline CDR1 and CDR2: DFQATT and SNEGSKA (reference sequence). The junction had 5 bases not matched to a gene; V was cut back by 0 bases and J by 2 bases. The CDR3 has 18 amino acids. The CDR3 loop is CSARETSGSFTGANVLTF. The CDR3 DNA follows: TGCAGTGCTAGAGAGACTAGCGGGAGTTTTACTGGGGCCAACGTCCTGACTTTC.

In this sample, this clonotype turned up many times. V usage is TRBV3-1 and J usage is TRBJ1-1; 7 bases are a match to TRBD1. Germline CDR1 and CDR2: LGHDT and YNNKEL (reference sequence). The V segment lost 5 bases and the J segment 1 base; nucleotides outside the gene matches: 4. The CDR3 contains 14 residues. CDR3: CASSSRDRNTEAFF. Written as DNA, the CDR3 is TGTGCCAGCAGCTCACGGGACAGGAACACTGAAGCTTTCTTT.

This clonotype was counted at least ten times. The rearrangement uses TRBV20-1 and TRBJ2-7, with TRBD2 matching 7 bases. CDR1 and CDR2 (germline): DFQATT, SNEGSKA (reference sequence). The V gene end was trimmed by 6 bases and the J gene end by 3 bases; junction bases not matched to a gene: 11. This CDR3 spans 14 amino acids. The CDR3 region is CSALQLSGYYEQYF. The CDR3 DNA reads as TGCAGTGCCCTCCAGCTTAGCGGGTACTACGAGCAGTACTTC.

This clonotype was counted only a few times. This chain joins TRBV5-4 and TRBJ2-5; 13 nucleotides line up with TRBD2. Trimming at V came to 5 bases and at J to 1 base, leaving 8 bases not matched to a gene. Germline V gene sequence: CDR1 SGHNT, CDR2 YYREEE (reference sequence). The CDR3 sequence is 17 residues long. The CDR3 DNA is TGTGCCAGCAGTCAAGGACTAGCGGGAGTGGCCCAAGAGACCCAGTACTTC. Protein product: CASSQGLAGVAQETQYF.

This clonotype was seen at least ten times. The V and J genes are TRBV18 and TRBJ1-1; a weak D match, TRBD1 (5 bases). The CDR3 is 13 residues long. Germline V CDR1 and CDR2: KGHSH, LQKENI. Trimming stripped 4 bases from V and 3 bases from J, with 9 bases between. The CDR3 DNA sequence: TGTGCCAGCTCACGGGGCGGGGACACTGAAGCTTTCTTT. The encoded protein is CASSRGGDTEAFF.